Listed here are 11 T cell receptor beta chains from one sample, sequenced in a study of response to subunit inactivated influenza vaccine. TCRdb recomputed calls from the RT-PCR reads with MiXCR, one row per CDR3 protein. Found here are 650,000 to 850,000 distinct CDR3 sequences, around 13% of them singletons; the top ten hold 5.5% to 7%. The sample in question was PBMCs from blood, obtained around 15 days before vaccination. The receptors were sampled from a man between 50 and 59 years old who received an inactivated influenza vaccine.

The chain joins TRBV10-3 to TRBJ2-1; D might be TRBD1 or TRBD2, each matching 5 bases. The length of the CDR3 is 15 residues. The V end lost 3 bases, the J end lost 0 bases, and 9 bases lay between the germline ends. Per germline, CDR1 ENHRY and CDR2 SYGVKD. CDR3: CAISDRGGSYNEQFF. As DNA, the CDR3 is TGTGCCATCAGTGACCGTGGGGGCTCCTACAATGAGCAGTTCTTC.

Ten or more counts support this clonotype. CDR3 sequence reads: CASSEAPQGSGGTGELFF. In DNA form, the CDR3 reads TGTGCCAGCAGCGAAGCCCCCCAAGGGAGCGGGGGAACCGGGGAGCTGTTTTTT. V gene TRBV11-2 combines with J gene TRBJ2-2, with TRBD2 matching 8 bases. Unmatched junction bases numbered 16, after V lost 5 bases and J lost 5 bases. In germline, CDR1 is SGHAT, CDR2 FQNNGV. There are 18 residues in the CDR3.

The chain is built from TRBV4-2 and TRBJ2-3; D perhaps matches TRBD2 (6 bases). Germline-derived CDR1 and CDR2 are LGHNA and YNFKEQ. V was cut by 1 base and J by 4 bases, with 12 bases left in between. This CDR3 is 15 amino acids long. CDR3 sequence: CASSQGRELADTQYF. CDR3 in DNA: TGTGCCAGCAGCCAAGGCCGGGAGCTGGCAGATACGCAGTATTTT.

This clonotype was observed a few times. The J gene is TRBJ1-1, the V gene TRBV2; D may be TRBD1 (5 bases). The CDR3 is 13 amino acids. In germline, CDR1 is SNHLY, CDR2 FYNNEI. Trimming took off 7 bases at V and 5 bases at J, with 14 bases between the two ends. The CDR3 region has the DNA TGTGCCAGCAAAGGTGAGAGGGGTACTGAAGCTTTCTTT. Its protein product is CASKGERGTEAFF.

This clonotype has just a few counts. The gene calls are TRBV30 and TRBJ2-1, with 9 bases matching TRBD1. CDR3 length: 16 residues. V dropped 0 bases and J dropped 5; count of bases not matched to a gene: 8. The germline gives CDR1 GTSNPN, CDR2 SVGIG (reference sequence). Written as DNA, the CDR3 is TGTGCCTGGAGTGTAGTGTGGGACAGGGCTAACAATGAGCAGTTCTTC. Its protein is CAWSVVWDRANNEQFF.

A word on this clonotype: One junction end disagrees with the germline gene, perhaps due to a read error. The gene calls are TRBV20-1 and TRBJ2-7, with 7 bases fitting TRBD1. Germline CDR1 and CDR2: DFQATT and SNEGSKA (reference sequence). The CDR3 totals 15 residues. This CDR3 is CCAFHTQGQGYEQYF. The CDR3 DNA is TGCTGTGCTTTTCACACACAGGGGCAGGGCTACGAGCAGTACTTC.

The chain uses TRBV24-1 and TRBJ2-5, with a tentative D call TRBD1 (6 bases). The germline gives CDR1 KGHDR, CDR2 SFDVKD. The CDR3 contains 15 residues. Between the trimmed V and J ends, which lost 3 bases and 0 bases, there was a span of 10 bases. The CDR3 bases are TGTGCCACCAGTGATCATAGACAGGACCAAGAGACCCAGTACTTC. Translation: CATSDHRQDQETQYF.

This clonotype was detected a few times. The chain is built from TRBV5-1 and TRBJ2-3; 8 nucleotides align to TRBD2. The CDR3 contains 15 residues. Germline V gene sequence: CDR1 SGHRS, CDR2 YFSETQ. With V trimmed by 4 bases and J by 8 bases, 12 bases remained unmatched. The CDR3 region has the DNA TGCGCCAGCAGCCGCTGGCCAGCGGGGGATGGTACGCAGTATTTT. Its protein is CASSRWPAGDGTQYF.

In its sample, this clonotype was seen a few times. The genes are TRBV7-9 and TRBJ2-5, with 8 nucleotides matching TRBD2. Germline loops: CDR1 SEHNR, CDR2 FQNEAQ (reference sequence). Trimming at V came to 4 bases and at J to 6 bases, leaving 13 bases not matched to a gene. The CDR3 is made up of 16 amino acids. The CDR3 spells CASSSLLAEEIQTQYF. As DNA, the CDR3 is TGTGCCAGCAGCTCATTACTAGCGGAAGAAATCCAGACCCAGTACTTC.

This clonotype turned up a few times. V and J are TRBV4-1 and TRBJ1-1; D is unresolved. With 1 base removed from V and 1 base from J, the gap between germline ends came to 10 bases. Germline V gene data show CDR1 as MGHRA and CDR2 as YSYEKL. CDR3 length: 15 amino acids. DNA for the CDR3: TGCGCCAGCAGCCAAGGGTTTACCGGGAACACTGAAGCTTTCTTT. Translation: CASSQGFTGNTEAFF.

V usage is TRBV7-9 and J usage is TRBJ2-7; 8 bases agree with TRBD2. The length of the CDR3 is 14 residues. Trimming at V came to 2 bases and at J to 5 bases, leaving 5 bases not matched to a gene. Looked up from germline, CDR1 is SEHNR and CDR2 is FQNEAQ (reference sequence). CDR3 nucleotides: TGTGCCAGCAGCTTACAGCGGGAGTCGCACGAGCAGTACTTC. It is translated as CASSLQRESHEQYF.